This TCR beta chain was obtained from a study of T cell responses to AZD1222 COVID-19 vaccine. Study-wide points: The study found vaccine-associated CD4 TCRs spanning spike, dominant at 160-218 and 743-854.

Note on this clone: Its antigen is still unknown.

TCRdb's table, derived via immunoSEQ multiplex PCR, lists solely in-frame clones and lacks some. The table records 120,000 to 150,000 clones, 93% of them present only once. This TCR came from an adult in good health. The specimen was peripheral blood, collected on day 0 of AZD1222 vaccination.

For the CDR3, the DNA is TGTGCCAGCAGCCCAGGACAGGGCTCTGAAGCTTTCTTT. Amino acid sequence: CASSPGQGSEAFF. This chain uses TRBV7-9 with TRBJ1-1; 8 bases map to TRBD1. V trimming: 5 bases; J trimming: 6 bases; junction bases outside the gene matches: 5. Germline CDR1 and CDR2: SEHNR and FQNEAQ (reference sequence). This CDR3 comprises 13 residues.